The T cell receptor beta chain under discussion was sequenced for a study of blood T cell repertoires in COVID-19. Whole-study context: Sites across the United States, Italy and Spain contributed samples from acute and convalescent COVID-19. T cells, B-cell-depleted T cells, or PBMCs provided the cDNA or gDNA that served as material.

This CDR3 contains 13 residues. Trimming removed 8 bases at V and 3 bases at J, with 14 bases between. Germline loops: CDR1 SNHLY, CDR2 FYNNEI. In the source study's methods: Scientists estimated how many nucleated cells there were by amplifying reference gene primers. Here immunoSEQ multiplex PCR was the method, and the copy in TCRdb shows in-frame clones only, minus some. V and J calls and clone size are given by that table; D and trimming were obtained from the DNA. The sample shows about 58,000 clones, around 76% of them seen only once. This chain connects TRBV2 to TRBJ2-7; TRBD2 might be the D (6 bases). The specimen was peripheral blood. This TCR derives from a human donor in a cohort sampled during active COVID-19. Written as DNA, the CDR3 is TGTGCCAGCGGCGGGACGGCGGTCTACGAGCAGTACTTC. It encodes CASGGTAVYEQYF.